The sequence of this T cell receptor beta chain was determined in a study of PD-1 blockade in classical Hodgkin lymphoma. Every single patient, without exception, relapsed after autologous stem cell transplantation, and brentuximab vedotin exposure varied. Purification of CD4+ T cells from thawed PBMCs was performed via magnetic negative selection. A word on this clone: Its antigen is not known.

The CDR3 is 14 residues long. CDR1 is SGHRS and CDR2 is YFSETQ in the germline V gene. Trimming removed 3 bases from V and 7 bases from J, with 16 bases in between. Study-level findings and limits: The authors excluded patients who started nivolumab under 1 year after ASCT.

Repertoires were generated with immunoSEQ multiplex PCR, while TCRdb's copy carries only in-frame clones and drops some. The sample shows around 25,000 clones, around 84% of them seen only once. The sequencing used CD4+ T cells from blood, collected at baseline. The V gene is TRBV5-1, the J gene TRBJ2-5; TRBD1 or TRBD2 may be the D gene (6 bases each). This receptor was identified in a human donor with classical Hodgkin lymphoma. DNA for the CDR3: TGCGCCAGCAGCTGGGGGGCCGGGGCGGGGACCCAGTACTTC. Amino acids: CASSWGAGAGTQYF.